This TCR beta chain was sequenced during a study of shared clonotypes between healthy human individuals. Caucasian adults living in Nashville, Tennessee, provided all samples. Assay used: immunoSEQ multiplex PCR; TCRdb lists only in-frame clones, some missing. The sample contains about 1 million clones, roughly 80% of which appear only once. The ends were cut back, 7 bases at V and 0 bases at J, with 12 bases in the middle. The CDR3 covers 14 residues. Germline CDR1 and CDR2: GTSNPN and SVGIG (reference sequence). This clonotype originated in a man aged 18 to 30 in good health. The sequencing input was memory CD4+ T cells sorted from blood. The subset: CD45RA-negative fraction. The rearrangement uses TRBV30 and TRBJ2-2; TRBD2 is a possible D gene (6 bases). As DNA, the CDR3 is TGTGCCTCCCCAAGGAGGGCGAACACCGGGGAGCTGTTTTTT. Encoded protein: CASPRRANTGELFF.